This TCR beta chain was obtained from a study of T cell clones after liver transplantation. Assay: immunoSEQ multiplex PCR; the TCRdb copy retains only in-frame clones and omits some. The table lists 45,000 to 60,000 clones, about 70% of them singletons. The input for sequencing was CD4+ T cells from blood, taken at the 22-month timepoint. The clonotype comes from a human patient who received a liver transplant. Among the T cells, some may be from the graft donor.

The CDR3 region is CATRLGGASYGYTF. The DNA of the CDR3 is TGTGCCACCCGATTGGGAGGGGCCAGCTATGGCTACACCTTC. The chain links TRBV28 to TRBJ1-2; the D gene is possibly TRBD1 (5 bases). From germline, CDR1 is MDHEN and CDR2 SYDVKM. The V and J ends lost 10 bases and 4 bases respectively, with 19 bases between them. The CDR3 runs 14 residues.